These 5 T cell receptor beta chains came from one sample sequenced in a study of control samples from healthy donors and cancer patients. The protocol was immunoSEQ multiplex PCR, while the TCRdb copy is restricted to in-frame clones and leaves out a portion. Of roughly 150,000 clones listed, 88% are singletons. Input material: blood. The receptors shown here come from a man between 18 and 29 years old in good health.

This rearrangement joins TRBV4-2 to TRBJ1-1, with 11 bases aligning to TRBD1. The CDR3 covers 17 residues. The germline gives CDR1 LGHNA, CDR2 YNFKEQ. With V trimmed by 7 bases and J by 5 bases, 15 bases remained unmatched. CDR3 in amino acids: CASKDRGRFALRTEAFF. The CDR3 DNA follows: TGTGCCAGCAAGGACAGGGGGCGGTTTGCTCTGAGGACTGAAGCTTTCTTT.

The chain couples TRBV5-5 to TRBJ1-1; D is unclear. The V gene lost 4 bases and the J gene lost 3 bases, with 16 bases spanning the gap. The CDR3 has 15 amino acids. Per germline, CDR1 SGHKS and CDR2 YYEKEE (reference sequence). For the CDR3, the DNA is TGTGCCAGCAGCCCTGTGGGGAAAACGTACACTGAAGCTTTCTTT. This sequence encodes CASSPVGKTYTEAFF.

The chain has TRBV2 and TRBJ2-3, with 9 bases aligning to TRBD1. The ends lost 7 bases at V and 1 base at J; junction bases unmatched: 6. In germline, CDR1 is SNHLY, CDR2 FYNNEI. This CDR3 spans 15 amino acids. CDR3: CASTKTGGGTDTQYF. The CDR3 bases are TGTGCCAGCACTAAGACAGGGGGAGGCACAGATACGCAGTATTTT.

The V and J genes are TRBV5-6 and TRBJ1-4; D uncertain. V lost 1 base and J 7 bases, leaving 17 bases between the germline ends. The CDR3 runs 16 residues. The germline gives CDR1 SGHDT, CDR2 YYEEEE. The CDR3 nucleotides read TGTGCCAGCAGCTTGTATAGAGCGGAATGGAGTGAAAAACTGTTTTTT. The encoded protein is CASSLYRAEWSEKLFF.

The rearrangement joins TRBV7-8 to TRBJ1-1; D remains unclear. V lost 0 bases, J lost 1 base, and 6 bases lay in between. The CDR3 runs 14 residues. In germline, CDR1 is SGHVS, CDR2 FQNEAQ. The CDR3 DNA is TGTGCCAGCAGCTTAGCGATGGAGAACACTGAAGCTTTCTTT. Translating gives CASSLAMENTEAFF.